This T cell receptor (beta chain) emerged from a study of blood T cell repertoires in COVID-19. For the study at large: COVID-19 samples from acute and convalescent phases originated in the United States, Italy and Spain. T cells, B-cell-depleted T cells, or PBMCs supplied cDNA or gDNA.

Profiled with immunoSEQ multiplex PCR; TCRdb holds only in-frame clones, not every one. The sample yields roughly 150,000 clones, approximately 80% seen once. The CDR3 contains 14 residues. Germline-derived CDR1 and CDR2 are LNHDA and SQIVND (reference sequence). Trimming removed 6 bases at V and 2 bases at J, with 11 bases between. The TCR sequence derives from a woman at least 80 years old with acute or convalescent COVID-19. Sequenced: peripheral blood. The V call is TRBV19, the J call TRBJ1-3; D possibly corresponds to TRBD1 (5 bases). The CDR3 coding sequence is TGTGCCAGTAGAGTCAGGGAAGCTGGAAACACCATATATTTT. Translation: CASRVREAGNTIYF. Full variable domain (missing parts from reference TRBV19 and TRBJ1-3): DGGITQSPKYLFRKEGQNVTLSCEQNLNHDAMYWYRQDPGQGLRLIYYSQIVNDFQKGDIAEGYSVSREKKESFPLTVTSAQKNPTAFYLCASRVREAGNTIYFGEGSWLTVV.